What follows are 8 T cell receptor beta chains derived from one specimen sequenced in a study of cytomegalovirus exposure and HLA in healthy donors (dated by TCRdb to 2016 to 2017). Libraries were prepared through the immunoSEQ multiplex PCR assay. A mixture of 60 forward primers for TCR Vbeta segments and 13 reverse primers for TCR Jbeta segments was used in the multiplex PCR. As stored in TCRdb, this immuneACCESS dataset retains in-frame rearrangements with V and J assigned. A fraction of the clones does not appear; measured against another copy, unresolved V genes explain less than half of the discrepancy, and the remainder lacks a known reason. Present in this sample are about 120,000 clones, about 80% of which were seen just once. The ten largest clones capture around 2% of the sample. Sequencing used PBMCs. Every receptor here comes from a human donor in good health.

The CDR3: CASKPGGSGSYEQYF. CDR3 bases: TGTGCCAGCAAACCGGGGGGTAGCGGGAGTTACGAGCAGTACTTC. The chain employs TRBV27 and TRBJ2-7; 9 bases map to TRBD2. V trimming: 7 bases; J trimming: 4 bases; junction bases outside the gene matches: 11. This CDR3 is built from 15 residues. The germline V gene has CDR1 MNHEY and CDR2 SMNVEV (reference sequence).

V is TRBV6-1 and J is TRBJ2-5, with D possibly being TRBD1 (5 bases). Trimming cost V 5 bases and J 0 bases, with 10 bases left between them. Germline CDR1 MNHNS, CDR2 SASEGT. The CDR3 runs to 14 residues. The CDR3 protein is CASSTTGDQETQYF. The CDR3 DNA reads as TGTGCCAGCAGTACTACAGGTGACCAAGAGACCCAGTACTTC.

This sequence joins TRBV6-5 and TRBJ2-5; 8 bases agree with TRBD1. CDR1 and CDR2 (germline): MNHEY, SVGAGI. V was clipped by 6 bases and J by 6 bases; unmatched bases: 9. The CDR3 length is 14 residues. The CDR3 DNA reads TGTGCCAGCAGGAAGGACCGGACAGGGAAGACCCAGTACTTC. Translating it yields CASRKDRTGKTQYF.

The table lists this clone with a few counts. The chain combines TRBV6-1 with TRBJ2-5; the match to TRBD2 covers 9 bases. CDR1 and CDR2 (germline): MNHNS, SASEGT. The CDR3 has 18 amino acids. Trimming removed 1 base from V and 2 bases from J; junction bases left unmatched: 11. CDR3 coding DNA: TGTGCCAGCAGTGAAGGTTTAGCGGGGGCCCTCAAGCAAGAGACCCAGTACTTC. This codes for CASSEGLAGALKQETQYF.

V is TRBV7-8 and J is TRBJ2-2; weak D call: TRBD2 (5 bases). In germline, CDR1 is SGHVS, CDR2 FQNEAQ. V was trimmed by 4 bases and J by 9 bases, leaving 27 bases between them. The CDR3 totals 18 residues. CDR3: CASSSSEGYVLEDRELFF. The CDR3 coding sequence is TGTGCCAGCAGCTCTTCAGAGGGCTACGTGCTTGAGGATAGGGAGCTGTTTTTT.

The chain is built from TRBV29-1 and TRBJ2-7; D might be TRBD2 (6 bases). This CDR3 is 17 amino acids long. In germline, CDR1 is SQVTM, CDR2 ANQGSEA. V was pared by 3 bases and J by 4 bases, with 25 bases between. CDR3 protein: CSVDAWGSRGRGYEQYF. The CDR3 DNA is TGCAGCGTTGATGCGTGGGGGTCCAGAGGGCGGGGATACGAGCAGTACTTC.

CDR3 nucleotides: TGTGCCAGCAGATCCAGCGGGAGGCAAGCCTACAATGAGCAGTTCTTC. This codes for CASRSSGRQAYNEQFF. The genes are TRBV7-9 and TRBJ2-1, with 9 bases matching TRBD2. Trimming took 6 bases from V and 2 from J; bases not matched to a gene: 8. The CDR3 is made up of 16 amino acids. Germline values: CDR1 SEHNR, CDR2 FQNEAQ (reference sequence).

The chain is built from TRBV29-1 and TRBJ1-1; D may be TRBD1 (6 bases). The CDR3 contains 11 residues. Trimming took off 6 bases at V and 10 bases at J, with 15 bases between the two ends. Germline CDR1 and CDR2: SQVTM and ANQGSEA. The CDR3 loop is CSVGAQAGAFF. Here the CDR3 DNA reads TGCAGCGTGGGGGCACAGGCGGGAGCTTTCTTT.